The 14 T cell receptor beta chains listed next were all sequenced from one sample in a study of OX40 agonist ivuxolimab in advanced cancers. Sequencing was performed with immunoSEQ multiplex PCR; in TCRdb, only in-frame clones are kept and a portion is missing. The sample lists tens of thousands of clones; about 77% were seen once. Source: CD4+ or CD8+ T cells sorted from blood, taken in a trial of the OX40 agonist ivuxolimab. Receptor source: an adult with an advanced solid tumor such as melanoma, head and neck, liver or kidney cancer.

The chain recombines TRBV4-1 with TRBJ1-1; no firm D call. Trimming left V 1 base short and J 1 base short, with 10 bases between. The CDR3 covers 15 residues. Germline CDR1 and CDR2: MGHRA and YSYEKL. This CDR3 is CASSQVQRGNTEAFF. DNA for the CDR3: TGCGCCAGCAGCCAAGTACAGCGGGGGAACACTGAAGCTTTCTTT.

The CDR3 loop reads CASSVGGDTYEQYF. CDR3 DNA: TGTGCCAGCAGCGTAGGGGGAGACACCTACGAGCAGTACTTC. The chain uses TRBV9 and TRBJ2-7, with D possibly TRBD2 on 5 matching bases. The CDR3 runs to 14 residues. V lost 0 bases, J lost 2 bases, and 9 bases lay in between. The germline gives CDR1 SGDLS, CDR2 YYNGEE.

The chain carries TRBV5-8 and TRBJ2-5; D not resolved. Trimming cost V 4 bases and J 5 bases, with 9 bases left between them. CDR3 length equals 12 residues. Germline assignment: CDR1 SGHTS and CDR2 YDEGEE. This CDR3 reads CASSGECETQYF. In DNA form, the CDR3 reads TGTGCCAGCAGCGGGGAATGTGAGACCCAGTACTTC.

The rearrangement links TRBV18 to TRBJ2-3, with 9 bases that match TRBD1. CDR3 length equals 16 residues. Germline-derived CDR1 and CDR2 are KGHSH and LQKENI. V lost 0 bases and J lost 6; bases outside the gene matches: 7. In DNA form, the CDR3 reads TGTGCCAGCTCACCACCGGGTACAGGGGGCTGGGATACGCAGTATTTT. It yields the protein CASSPPGTGGWDTQYF.

V usage is TRBV7-9 and J usage is TRBJ2-1; 14 positions agree with TRBD2. The V gene end was trimmed by 4 bases and the J gene end by 5 bases; junction bases not matched to a gene: 4. The CDR3 runs to 16 residues. The germline V gene has CDR1 SEHNR and CDR2 FQNEAQ (reference sequence). CDR3 in amino acids: CASSSPTSGRDNEQFF. CDR3 bases: TGTGCCAGCAGCTCGCCGACTAGCGGGAGGGACAATGAGCAGTTCTTC.

V is TRBV15 and J is TRBJ2-2, with D tentatively TRBD1 (7 bases). V shed 6 bases and J shed 4 bases, with 21 bases lying between them. The CDR3 contains 17 residues. CDR1 is LNHNV and CDR2 is YYDKDF in the germline V gene (reference sequence). CDR3 bases: TGTGCCACCAGGGTGGAAGGGGGCGCGGGGCTCACCGGGGAGCTGTTTTTT. It specifies CATRVEGGAGLTGELFF.

This chain joins TRBV10-3 and TRBJ2-1; D ambiguous. The V and J ends lost 7 bases and 5 bases respectively, with 15 bases between them. From germline, CDR1 is ENHRY and CDR2 SYGVKD. The CDR3 runs to 14 residues. DNA of the CDR3: TGTGCCATCACCGACCCCCGCCGGGACAATGAGCAGTTCTTC. This gives the protein CAITDPRRDNEQFF.

The chain combines TRBV6-1 with TRBJ2-1; TRBD2 agrees at 7 bases. Germline assignment: CDR1 MNHNS and CDR2 SASEGT. This CDR3 contains 15 residues. The J segment lost 4 bases and the V segment lost 8 bases, leaving 11 bases of the junction unmatched. The CDR3: CASQRGAGRYNEQFF. The CDR3 nucleotides read TGTGCCAGCCAGCGGGGAGCGGGGCGATACAATGAGCAGTTCTTC.

V is TRBV29-1 and J is TRBJ1-1, with a weak D call TRBD1 (6 bases). Germline V lookup: CDR1 SQVTM, CDR2 ANQGSEA. V was cut by 5 bases and J by 4 bases, with 14 bases left in between. The CDR3 length is 13 residues. The CDR3 loop is CSVSQGLITEAFF. For the CDR3, the DNA is TGCAGCGTTTCACAGGGTCTTATCACTGAAGCTTTCTTT.

This sequence joins TRBV6-9 and TRBJ1-2; 7 bases fit TRBD1. J gave up 4 bases and V 3 bases, and 8 bases lay outside the gene matches. This CDR3 has 15 residues. Germline V gives CDR1 MNHGY, CDR2 SVAAGI. CDR3 DNA sequence: TGTGCCAGCAGTTACTCGATTGCAGGGGGCTATGGCTACACCTTC. Protein sequence: CASSYSIAGGYGYTF.

This clone appeared a few times. The chain combines TRBV29-1 with TRBJ2-7; D remains ambiguous. The germline V gene encodes CDR1 SQVTM and CDR2 ANQGSEA. V was shortened by 0 bases and J by 1 base, with 7 bases between the two germline ends. CDR3 length: 13 residues. The CDR3 spells CSVEDTVSYEQYF. The CDR3 coding sequence is TGCAGCGTTGAAGACACAGTTTCCTACGAGCAGTACTTC.

The J gene is TRBJ2-5, the V gene TRBV4-1; D gene unclear. The end of the DNA fits TRBJ2-7 better, so the J call may be wrong. CDR1 is MGHRA, CDR2 YSYEKL, per germline. CDR3 size: 17 residues. The CDR3 region has the DNA TGCGCCAGCAGCCAAATCTCAGCCCCGAACTCACTCTACGAGCAGTACTTC. Translated, it gives CASSQISAPNSLYEQYF.

The J gene is TRBJ2-5, the V gene TRBV7-8; TRBD2 aligns across 10 bases. Germline loops: CDR1 SGHVS, CDR2 FQNEAQ. V shed 4 bases, J shed 4 bases, and the junction held 6 bases outside the gene matches. The CDR3 spans 15 residues. CDR3 coding DNA: TGTGCCAGCAGCTGGGAGACTAGCGGGTCAGAGACCCAGTACTTC. This sequence encodes CASSWETSGSETQYF.

The chain is built from TRBV6-6 and TRBJ1-5, with a possible D match to TRBD1 (5 bases). Germline CDR1 MNHNY, CDR2 SVGAGI (reference sequence). This CDR3 is built from 16 residues. V lost 2 bases and J 2 bases, leaving 13 bases between the germline ends. The CDR3 bases are TGTGCCAGCAGTTACCTAGGGGCGGAACGCAATCAGCCCCAGCATTTT. This codes for CASSYLGAERNQPQHF.